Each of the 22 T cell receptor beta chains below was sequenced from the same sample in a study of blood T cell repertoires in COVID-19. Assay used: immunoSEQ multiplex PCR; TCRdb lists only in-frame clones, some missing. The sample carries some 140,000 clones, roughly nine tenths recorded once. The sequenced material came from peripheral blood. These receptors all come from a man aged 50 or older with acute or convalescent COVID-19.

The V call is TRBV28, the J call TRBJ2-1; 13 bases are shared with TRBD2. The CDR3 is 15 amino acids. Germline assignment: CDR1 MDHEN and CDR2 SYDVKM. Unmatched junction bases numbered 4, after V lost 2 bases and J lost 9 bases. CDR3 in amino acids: CASSLGLAGVSEQFF. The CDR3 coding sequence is TGTGCCAGCAGTTTAGGACTAGCGGGAGTATCTGAGCAGTTCTTC.

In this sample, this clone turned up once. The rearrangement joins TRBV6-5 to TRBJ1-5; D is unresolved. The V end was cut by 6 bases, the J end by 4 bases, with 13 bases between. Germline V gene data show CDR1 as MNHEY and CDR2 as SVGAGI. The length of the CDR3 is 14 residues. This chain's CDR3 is CASRERQFNQPQHF. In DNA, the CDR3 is TGTGCCAGCAGGGAGAGGCAGTTTAATCAGCCCCAGCATTTT.

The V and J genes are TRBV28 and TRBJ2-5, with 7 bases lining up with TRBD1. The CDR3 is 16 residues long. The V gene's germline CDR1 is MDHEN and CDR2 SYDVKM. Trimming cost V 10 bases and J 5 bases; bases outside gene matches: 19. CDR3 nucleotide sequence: TGTGCCACCTCAACTGACAGGGTGTCAACAAGGGAGACCCAGTACTTC. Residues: CATSTDRVSTRETQYF.

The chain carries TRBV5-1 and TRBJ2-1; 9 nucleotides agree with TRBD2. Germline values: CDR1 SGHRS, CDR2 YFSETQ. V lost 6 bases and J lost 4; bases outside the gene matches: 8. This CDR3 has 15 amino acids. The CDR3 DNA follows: TGCGCCAGCAAGGGACTAGCTTCCGGGTACAATGAGCAGTTCTTC. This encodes CASKGLASGYNEQFF. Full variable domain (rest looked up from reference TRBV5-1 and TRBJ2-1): KAGVTQTPRYLIKTRGQQVTLSCSPISGHRSVSWYQQTPGQGLQFLFEYFSETQRNKGNFPGRFSGRQFSNSRSEMNVSTLELGDSALYLCASKGLASGYNEQFFGPGTRLTVL.

This CDR3 is CASSQGTYEQYF. In DNA form, the CDR3 reads TGTGCCAGCAGCCAGGGTACCTACGAGCAGTACTTC. V and J are TRBV5-6 and TRBJ2-7, with D possibly being TRBD1 (5 bases). CDR3 length: 12 residues. Trimming removed 4 bases from V and 2 bases from J, with 7 bases in between. Germline CDR1 reads SGHDT; CDR2 reads YYEEEE.

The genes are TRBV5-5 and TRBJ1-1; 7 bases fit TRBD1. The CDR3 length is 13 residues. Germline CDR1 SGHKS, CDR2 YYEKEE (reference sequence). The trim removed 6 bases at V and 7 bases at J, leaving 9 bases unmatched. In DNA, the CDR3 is TGTGCCAGCAATAGCAGAGGGACAGATGAAGCTTTCTTT. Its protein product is CASNSRGTDEAFF.

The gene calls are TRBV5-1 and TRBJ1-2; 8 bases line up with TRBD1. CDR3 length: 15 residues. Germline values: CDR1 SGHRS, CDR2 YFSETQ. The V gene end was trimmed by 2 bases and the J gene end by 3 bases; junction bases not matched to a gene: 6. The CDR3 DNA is TGCGCCAGCAGCTTCCAGGGGGCGCATGACTATGGCTACACCTTC. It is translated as CASSFQGAHDYGYTF.

The CDR3 DNA reads as TGTGCCAGCAGCGTAGACAGCCTTTTACAGCCCCAGCATTTT. Its translation: CASSVDSLLQPQHF. The V and J genes are TRBV9 and TRBJ1-5; D call uncertain. The V end was cut by 0 bases, the J end by 7 bases, with 11 bases between. Germline CDR1 and CDR2: SGDLS and YYNGEE. This CDR3 has 14 amino acids.

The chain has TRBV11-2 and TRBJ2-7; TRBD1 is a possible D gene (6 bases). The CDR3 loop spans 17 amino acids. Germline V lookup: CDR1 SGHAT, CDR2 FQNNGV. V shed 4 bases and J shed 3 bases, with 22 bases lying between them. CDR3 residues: CASSSGPGEFSNYEQYF. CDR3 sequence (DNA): TGTGCCAGCAGCTCCGGTCCAGGGGAGTTTTCCAACTACGAGCAGTACTTC.

The CDR3 coding sequence is TGTGCCACAGGTCGGCTACAGGGCTACGAGCAGTACGTC. Translated, it gives CATGRLQGYEQYV. The V call is TRBV6-5, the J call TRBJ2-7; possible D gene TRBD1, 6 bases. The ends were cut back, 10 bases at V and 3 bases at J, with 16 bases in the middle. The CDR3 is 13 amino acids. Looked up from germline, CDR1 is MNHEY and CDR2 is SVGAGI.

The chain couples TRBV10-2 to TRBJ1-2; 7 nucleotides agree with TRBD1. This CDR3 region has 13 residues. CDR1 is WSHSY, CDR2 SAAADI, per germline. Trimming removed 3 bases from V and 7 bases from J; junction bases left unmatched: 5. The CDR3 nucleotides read TGCGCCAGCAGTGAAGACAGGGTGGGTGGCTACACCTTC. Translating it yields CASSEDRVGGYTF.

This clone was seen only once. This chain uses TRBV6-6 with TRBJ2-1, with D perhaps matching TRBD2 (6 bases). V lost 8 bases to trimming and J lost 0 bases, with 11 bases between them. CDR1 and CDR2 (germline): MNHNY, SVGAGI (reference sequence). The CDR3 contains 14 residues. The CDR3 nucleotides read TGTGCCAGCCTAGCGCAGGGCTCCTACAATGAGCAGTTCTTC. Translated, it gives CASLAQGSYNEQFF.

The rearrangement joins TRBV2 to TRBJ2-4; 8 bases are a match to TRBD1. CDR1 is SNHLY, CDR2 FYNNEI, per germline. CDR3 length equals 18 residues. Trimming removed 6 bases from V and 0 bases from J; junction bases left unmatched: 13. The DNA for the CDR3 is TGTGCCAGCAGCGAGAGGACAGGGAAAGAGCGAGCCAAAAACATTCAGTACTTC. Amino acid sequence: CASSERTGKERAKNIQYF.

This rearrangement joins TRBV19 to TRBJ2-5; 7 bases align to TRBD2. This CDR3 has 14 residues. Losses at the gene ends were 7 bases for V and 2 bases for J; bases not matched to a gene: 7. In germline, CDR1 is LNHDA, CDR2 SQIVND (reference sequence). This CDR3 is CASNGGSKQETQYF. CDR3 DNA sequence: TGTGCCAGTAATGGCGGGAGTAAACAAGAGACCCAGTACTTC.

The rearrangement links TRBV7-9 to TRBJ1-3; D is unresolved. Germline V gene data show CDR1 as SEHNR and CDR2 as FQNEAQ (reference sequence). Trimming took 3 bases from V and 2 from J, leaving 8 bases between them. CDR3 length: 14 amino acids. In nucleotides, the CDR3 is TGTGCCAGCAGCTTGACGGGTGCTGGAAACACCATATATTTT. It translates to CASSLTGAGNTIYF.

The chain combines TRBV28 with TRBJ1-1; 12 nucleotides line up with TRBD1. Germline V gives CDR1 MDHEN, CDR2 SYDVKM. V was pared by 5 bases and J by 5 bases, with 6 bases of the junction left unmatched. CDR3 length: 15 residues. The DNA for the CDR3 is TGTGCCAGCAGTCCGAGGGACAGGGGGCTTACTGAAGCTTTCTTT. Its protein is CASSPRDRGLTEAFF.

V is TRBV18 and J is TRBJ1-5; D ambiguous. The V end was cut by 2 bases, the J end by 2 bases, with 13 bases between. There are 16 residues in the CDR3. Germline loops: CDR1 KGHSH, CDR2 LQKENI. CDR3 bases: TGTGCCAGCTCACCATTCGAAAGACGGGGCAATCAGCCCCAGCATTTT. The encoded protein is CASSPFERRGNQPQHF.

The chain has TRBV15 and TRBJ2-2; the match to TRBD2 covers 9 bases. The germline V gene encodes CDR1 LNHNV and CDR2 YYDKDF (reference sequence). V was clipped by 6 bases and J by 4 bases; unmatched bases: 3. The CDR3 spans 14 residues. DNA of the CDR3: TGTGCCACCAGGGCTAGCGGGGCCACCGGGGAGCTGTTTTTT. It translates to CATRASGATGELFF. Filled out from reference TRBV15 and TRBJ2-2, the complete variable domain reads DAMVIQNPRYQVTQFGKPVTLSCSQTLNHNVMYWYQQKSSQAPKLLFHYYDKDFNNEADTPDNFQSRRPNTSFCFLDIRSPGLGDTAMYLCATRASGATGELFFGEGSRLTVL.

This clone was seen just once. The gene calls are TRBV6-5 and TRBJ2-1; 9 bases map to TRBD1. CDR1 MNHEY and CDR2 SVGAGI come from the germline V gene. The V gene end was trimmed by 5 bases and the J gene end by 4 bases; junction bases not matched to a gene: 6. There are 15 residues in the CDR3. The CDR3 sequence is CASSNRDREYNEQFF. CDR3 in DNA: TGTGCCAGCAGTAACCGGGACAGGGAATACAATGAGCAGTTCTTC.

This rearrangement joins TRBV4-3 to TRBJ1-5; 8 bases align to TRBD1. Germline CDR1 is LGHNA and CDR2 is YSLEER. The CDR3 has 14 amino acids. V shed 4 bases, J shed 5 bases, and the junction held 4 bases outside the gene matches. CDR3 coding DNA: TGCGCCAGCAGCCTGCACAGGGGGGATCAGCCCCAGCATTTT. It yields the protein CASSLHRGDQPQHF.

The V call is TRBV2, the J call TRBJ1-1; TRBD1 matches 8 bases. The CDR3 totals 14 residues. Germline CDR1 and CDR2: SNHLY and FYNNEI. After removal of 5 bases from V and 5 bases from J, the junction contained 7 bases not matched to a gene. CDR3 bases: TGTGCCAGCAGTAACAGGGGGGGGACTACTGAAGCTTTCTTT. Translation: CASSNRGGTTEAFF.

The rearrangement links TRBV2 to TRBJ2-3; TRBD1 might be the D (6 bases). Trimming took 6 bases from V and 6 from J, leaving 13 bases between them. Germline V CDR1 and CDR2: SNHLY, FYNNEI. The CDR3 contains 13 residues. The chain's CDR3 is CASSPQGLDTQYF. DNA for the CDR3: TGTGCCAGCAGCCCGCAGGGGCTCGATACGCAGTATTTT.